Detailed here is one T cell receptor (beta chain). The antigen remains undetermined. There are 14 residues in the CDR3. The V end was cut by 4 bases, the J end by 5 bases, with 14 bases between. Looked up from germline, CDR1 is SGHVS and CDR2 is FNYEAQ. With autoimmune disease history or systemic immunosuppression, patients were excluded. The sample is drawn from a study of OX40 agonist ivuxolimab in advanced cancers. Whole-study context: All patients had ivuxolimab intravenously every 2 weeks at 0.01 to 10 mg/kg.

Some clones are missing from TCRdb's copy, which holds only in-frame ones; the method was immunoSEQ multiplex PCR. This sample has tens of thousands of clones; 91% occur once, and the top ten carry around 20%. General observations from the study: Within 6 weeks, CD4+ and CD8+ blood T cells expanded clonally at 0.1 to 3.0 mg/kg. Among T cells, CD8+ cells averaged more expanded clones than CD4+ cells.

The chain combines TRBV7-6 with TRBJ1-1, with D possibly TRBD1 on 5 matching bases. The source of this sequence is an adult with an advanced solid tumor such as melanoma, head and neck, liver or kidney cancer. The sequenced sample was CD4+ or CD8+ T cells sorted from blood, obtained in a trial of the OX40 agonist ivuxolimab. CDR3 in DNA: TGTGCCAGCAGCTCGTTGGGGGAGGAGACTGAAGCTTTCTTT. This translates into CASSSLGEETEAFF. The whole variable domain, remainder taken from reference TRBV7-6 and TRBJ1-1, is GAGVSQSPRYKVTKRGQDVALRCDPISGHVSLYWYRQALGQGPEFLTYFNYEAQQDKSGLPNDRFSAERPEGSISTLTIQRTEQRDSAMYRCASSSLGEETEAFFGQGTRLTVV.